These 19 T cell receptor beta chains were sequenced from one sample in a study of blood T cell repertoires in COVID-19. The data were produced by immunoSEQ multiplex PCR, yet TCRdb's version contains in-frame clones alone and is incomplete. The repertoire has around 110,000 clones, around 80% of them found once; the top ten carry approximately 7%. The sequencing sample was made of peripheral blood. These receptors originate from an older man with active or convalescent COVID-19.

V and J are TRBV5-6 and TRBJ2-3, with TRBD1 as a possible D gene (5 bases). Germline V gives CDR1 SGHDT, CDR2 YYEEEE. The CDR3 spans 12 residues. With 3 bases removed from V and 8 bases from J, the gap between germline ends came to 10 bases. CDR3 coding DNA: TGTGCCAGCAGCTCTAGGCAGGGTACGCAGTATTTT. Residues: CASSSRQGTQYF.

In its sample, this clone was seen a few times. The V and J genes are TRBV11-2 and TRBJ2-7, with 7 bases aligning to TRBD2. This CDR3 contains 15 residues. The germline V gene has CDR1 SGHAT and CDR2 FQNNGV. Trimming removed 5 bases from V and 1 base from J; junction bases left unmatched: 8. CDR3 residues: CASSPRLAVSYEQYF. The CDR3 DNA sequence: TGTGCCAGCAGCCCGAGGCTAGCGGTATCCTACGAGCAGTACTTC.

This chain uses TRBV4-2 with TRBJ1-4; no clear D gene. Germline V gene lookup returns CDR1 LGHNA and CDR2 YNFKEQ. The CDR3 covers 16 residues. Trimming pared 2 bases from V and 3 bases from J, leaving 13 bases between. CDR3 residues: CASSQYGWNANEKLFF. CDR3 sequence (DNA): TGTGCCAGCAGCCAATACGGGTGGAACGCTAATGAAAAACTGTTTTTT.

The CDR3 spells CASSLGTTSYEQYF. The CDR3 bases are TGTGCCAGCAGCTTAGGGACTACGTCCTACGAGCAGTACTTC. The V gene is TRBV7-9, the J gene TRBJ2-7; D might be TRBD2 (6 bases). The CDR3 extends over 14 amino acids. Germline V CDR1 and CDR2: SEHNR, FQNEAQ (reference sequence). V lost 1 base to trimming and J lost 1 base, with 8 bases between them.

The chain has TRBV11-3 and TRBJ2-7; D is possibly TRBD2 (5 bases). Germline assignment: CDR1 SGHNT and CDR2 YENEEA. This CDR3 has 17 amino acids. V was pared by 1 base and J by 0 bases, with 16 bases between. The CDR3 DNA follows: TGTGCCAGCAGCTTAGTACTTGGAGGAAGAAGCTCCTACGAGCAGTACTTC. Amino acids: CASSLVLGGRSSYEQYF. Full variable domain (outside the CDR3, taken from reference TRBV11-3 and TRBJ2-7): EAGVVQSPRYKIIEKKQPVAFWCNPISGHNTLYWYLQNLGQGPELLIRYENEEAVDDSQLPKDRFSAERLKGVDSTLKIQPAELGDSAVYLCASSLVLGGRSSYEQYFGPGTRLTVT.

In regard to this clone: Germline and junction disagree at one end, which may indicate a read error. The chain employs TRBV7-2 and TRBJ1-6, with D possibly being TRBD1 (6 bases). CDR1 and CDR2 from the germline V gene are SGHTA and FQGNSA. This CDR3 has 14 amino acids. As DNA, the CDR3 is TGTGCCAGCAGCTTGGGGGCCTACAATTCACCCCTCCACTTT. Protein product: CASSLGAYNSPLHF.

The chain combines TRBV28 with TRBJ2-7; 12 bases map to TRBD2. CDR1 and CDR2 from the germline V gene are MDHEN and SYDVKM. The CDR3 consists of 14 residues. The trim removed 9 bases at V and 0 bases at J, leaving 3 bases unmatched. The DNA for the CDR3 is TGTGCCAGTCTAGCGGGAGGGGGCTCCTACGAGCAGTACTTC. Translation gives CASLAGGGSYEQYF.

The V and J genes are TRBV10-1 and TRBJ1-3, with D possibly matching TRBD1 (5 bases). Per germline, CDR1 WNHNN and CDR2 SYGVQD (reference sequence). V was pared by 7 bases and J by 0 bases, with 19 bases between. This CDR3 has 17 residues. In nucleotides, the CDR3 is TGCGCCAGCACCACCCCCCCGGGGGTCCACTCTGGAAACACCATATATTTT. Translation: CASTTPPGVHSGNTIYF.

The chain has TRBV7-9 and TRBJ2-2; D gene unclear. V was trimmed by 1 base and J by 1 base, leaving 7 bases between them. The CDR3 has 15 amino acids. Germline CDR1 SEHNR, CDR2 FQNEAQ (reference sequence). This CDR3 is CASSLDAGNTGELFF. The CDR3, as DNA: TGTGCCAGCAGCTTAGATGCAGGGAACACCGGGGAGCTGTTTTTT.

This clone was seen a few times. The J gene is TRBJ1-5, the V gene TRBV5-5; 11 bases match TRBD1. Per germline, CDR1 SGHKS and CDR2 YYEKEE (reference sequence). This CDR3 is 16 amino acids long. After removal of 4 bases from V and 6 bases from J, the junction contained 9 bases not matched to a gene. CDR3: CASSVNPGQGVQPQHF. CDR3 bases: TGTGCCAGCAGCGTCAACCCGGGACAGGGGGTTCAGCCCCAGCATTTT.

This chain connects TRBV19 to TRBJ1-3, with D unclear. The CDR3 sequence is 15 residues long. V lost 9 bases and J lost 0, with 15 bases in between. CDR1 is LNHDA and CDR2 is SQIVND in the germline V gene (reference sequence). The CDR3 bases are TGTGCCAGAACTGACAAGCCCTACTCTGGAAACACCATATATTTT. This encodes CARTDKPYSGNTIYF.

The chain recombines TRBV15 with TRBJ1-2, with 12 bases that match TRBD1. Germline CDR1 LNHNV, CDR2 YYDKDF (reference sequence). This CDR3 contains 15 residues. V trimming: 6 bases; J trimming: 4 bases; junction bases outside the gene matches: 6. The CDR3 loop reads CATSRVGQGAYGYTF. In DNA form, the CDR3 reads TGTGCCACCAGTCGTGTGGGACAGGGGGCCTATGGCTACACCTTC.

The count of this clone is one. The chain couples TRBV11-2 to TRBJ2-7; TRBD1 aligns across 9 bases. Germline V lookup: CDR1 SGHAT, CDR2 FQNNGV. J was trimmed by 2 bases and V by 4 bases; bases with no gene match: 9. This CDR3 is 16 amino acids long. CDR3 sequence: CASSSPAGTGPYEQYF. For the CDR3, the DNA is TGTGCCAGCAGCTCACCCGCCGGGACAGGGCCCTACGAGCAGTACTTC.

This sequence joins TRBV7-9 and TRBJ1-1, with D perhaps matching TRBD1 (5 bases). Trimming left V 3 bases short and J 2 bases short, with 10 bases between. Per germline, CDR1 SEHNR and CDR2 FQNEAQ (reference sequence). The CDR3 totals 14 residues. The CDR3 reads CASSLEGINTEAFF. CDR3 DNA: TGTGCCAGCAGCTTGGAGGGGATTAACACTGAAGCTTTCTTT.

CDR3 protein: CSVGQGGRGYTF. The CDR3 region has the DNA TGCAGCGTTGGACAGGGGGGCCGTGGCTACACCTTC. This chain connects TRBV29-1 to TRBJ1-2; TRBD1 matches at 9 bases. This CDR3 contains 12 residues. CDR1 is SQVTM and CDR2 is ANQGSEA in the germline V gene. Trimming removed 4 bases from V and 7 bases from J; junction bases left unmatched: 4. The full variable domain, in which reference TRBV29-1 and TRBJ1-2 provide the parts outside the CDR3, is SAVISQKPSRDICQRGTSLTIQCQVDSQVTMMFWYRQQPGQSLTLIATANQGSEATYESGFVIDKFPISRPNLTFSTLTVSNMSPEDSSIYLCSVGQGGRGYTFGSGTRLTVV.

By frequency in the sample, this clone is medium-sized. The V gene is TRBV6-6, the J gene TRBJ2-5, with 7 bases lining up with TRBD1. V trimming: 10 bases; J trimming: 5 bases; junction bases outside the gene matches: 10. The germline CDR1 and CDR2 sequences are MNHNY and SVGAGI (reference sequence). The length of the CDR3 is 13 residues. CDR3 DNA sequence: TGTGCCATCTGGGACAGCCTTAGGGAGACCCAGTACTTC. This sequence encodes CAIWDSLRETQYF.

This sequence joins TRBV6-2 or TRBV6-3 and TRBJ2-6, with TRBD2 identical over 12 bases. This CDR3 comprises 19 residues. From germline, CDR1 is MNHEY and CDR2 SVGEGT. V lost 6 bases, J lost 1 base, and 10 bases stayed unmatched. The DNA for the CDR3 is TGTGCCAGCAGCCGTCGGACTAGCGGGATCAAATCTGGGGCCAACGTCCTGACTTTC. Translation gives CASSRRTSGIKSGANVLTF.

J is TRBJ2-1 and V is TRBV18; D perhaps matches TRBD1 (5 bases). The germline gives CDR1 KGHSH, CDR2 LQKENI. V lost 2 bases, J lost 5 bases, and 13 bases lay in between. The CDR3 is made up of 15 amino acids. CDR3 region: CASSPAQGLDNEQFF. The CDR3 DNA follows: TGTGCCAGCTCACCAGCTCAGGGCTTGGACAATGAGCAGTTCTTC.

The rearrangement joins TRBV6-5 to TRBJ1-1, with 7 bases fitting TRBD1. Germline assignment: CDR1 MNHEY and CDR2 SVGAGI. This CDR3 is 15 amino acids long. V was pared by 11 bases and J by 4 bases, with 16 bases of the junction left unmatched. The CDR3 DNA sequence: TGTGCCGTTCGTGCAGGGGGTATGGGCGGCACTGAAGCTTTCTTT. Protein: CAVRAGGMGGTEAFF.